This T cell receptor (beta chain) appears in the sequencing data of a study of brain T cells in children with intractable seizures (dated by TCRdb to about 2021). For the wider study: Resected brain tissue from some 53 pediatric epilepsy surgery cases was first screened for immune gene transcripts using a NanoString immunology panel. Among the approximately 12 selected surgery cases, pre-surgery blood was additionally sequenced for eight, leaving four cases with brain tissue only. Study-wide findings and limitations: Because sequencing depth was different between pre-surgery and post-surgery blood, clones absent from the pre-surgery sample may reflect undersampling. Viral specificity was inferred only from CDR3 sequence similarity, and patients' HCMV serostatus was unknown.

As for this clone: What this receptor recognizes is not known. It has no much larger one-base neighbor in the sample; base qualities were not kept.

The meaning of the sample's time point label: blood from clinic visit 5 months post-surgery; TSC patient then seizure free. The surgery cases that showed the highest brain T cell transcript signatures were chosen for TCR beta chain sequencing of brain tissue, and of blood when it was available. Patients had been treated with at least one anti-epileptic drug before surgery. TCR-sequenced patients were children with drug-resistant epilepsy due to tuberous sclerosis complex, focal cortical dysplasia, Rasmussen encephalitis or hemimegalencephaly. The Monarch genomic DNA purification kit was used to extract bulk genomic DNA from unsorted brain tissue and whole blood. The CDR3 runs 17 residues from the cysteine to the phenylalanine. Only the CDR3 region is kept as DNA, spanning 51 bases read in frame from base 1. The germline V gene provides CDR1 MGHRA and CDR2 YSYEKL. V is pruned by 4 bases and J by 2 bases, leaving 6 bases of the junction without a gene match.

The immunoSEQ assay was used to generate TCR beta chain sequences from genomic DNA. The authors' pipeline ran thus. CDR3 sequences that did not begin with the conserved framework cysteine at position 104 were removed by hand. To get clonality, the normalized Shannon's Diversity Index was subtracted from one, giving values from 0 (maximal diversity) to 1 (oligoclonal). Differences in the frequency of the same CDR3 between samples, such as brain versus blood, were assessed with chi-squared comparison-of-proportions tests. Public clonotypes were found by searching immuneACCESS, and the VDJdb browser was used to assess similarity to known antiviral clonotypes. In its TCRdb copy, this immuneACCESS table keeps in-frame sequences only and misses some clones. Where compared with another copy, unresolved V genes explain less than half of these, and the others have no known cause. V, J and clone size were drawn from that table, and D and trimming were deduced from the DNA. The sample has 300,000 to 400,000 clones on record, about 94% of them singletons. The top ten constitute 5.5% to 6% of the sample.

The sequence links TRBV4-1 to TRBJ2-6; a stretch of 9 junction bases matches TRBD1. The sequences come from peripheral blood, collected 5 to 6 months after surgery. The sequence was collected from a boy younger than two with tuberous sclerosis and intractable seizures. The CDR3 is CASSLRDRAAGANVLTF. The DNA sequence is given as TGCGCCAGCAGCCTCCGGGACAGGGCTGCTGGGGCCAACGTCCTGACTTTC.